The next 19 T cell receptor beta chains were all read from a single sample in a study of T cells in localized non-small cell lung cancer. Here immunoSEQ multiplex PCR was the method, and the copy in TCRdb shows in-frame clones only, minus some. The sample lists approximately 23,000 clones; over 75% were seen once. This material consisted of PBMCs, taken before any cancer treatment. These receptors were collected from a man between 40 and 70 years old with stage II lung adenocarcinoma.

The chain recombines TRBV7-2 with TRBJ1-4; 10 bases are a match to TRBD1. This CDR3 has 15 amino acids. Germline V gene lookup returns CDR1 SGHTA and CDR2 FQGNSA. Germline trimming cut 5 bases from V and 5 bases from J; bases unmatched to any gene: 5. The CDR3 region is CASSPWTGGNEKLFF. CDR3 in DNA: TGTGCCAGCAGCCCTTGGACAGGGGGAAATGAAAAACTGTTTTTT.

The chain has TRBV30 and TRBJ1-4, with D possibly being TRBD1 (6 bases). Germline lookup yields CDR1 GTSNPN and CDR2 SVGIG (reference sequence). CDR3 length equals 15 residues. The ends were cut back, 2 bases at V and 5 bases at J, with 15 bases in the middle. The chain's CDR3 is CAWSLQTGYNEKLFF. The CDR3 DNA sequence: TGTGCCTGGAGTCTCCAGACAGGTTACAATGAAAAACTGTTTTTT.

The chain uses TRBV4-1 and TRBJ2-2; possible D gene TRBD1, 5 bases. There are 20 residues in the CDR3. V lost 4 bases and J lost 0, with 24 bases in between. CDR1 and CDR2 (germline): MGHRA, YSYEKL. The CDR3 protein is CASSRAVGLVPTPNTGELFF. For the CDR3, the DNA is TGCGCCAGCAGCCGGGCCGTGGGGCTAGTCCCGACTCCGAACACCGGGGAGCTGTTTTTT.

The chain carries TRBV19 and TRBJ1-1; TRBD1 is a possible D gene (6 bases). In germline, CDR1 is LNHDA, CDR2 SQIVND (reference sequence). This CDR3 has 16 amino acids. V lost 7 bases to trimming and J lost 0 bases, with 18 bases between them. This CDR3 reads CASINRADFLNTEAFF. For the CDR3, the DNA is TGTGCCAGTATTAACAGGGCCGATTTCCTGAACACTGAAGCTTTCTTT. The full variable domain, rest sourced from reference TRBV19 and TRBJ1-1, is DGGITQSPKYLFRKEGQNVTLSCEQNLNHDAMYWYRQDPGQGLRLIYYSQIVNDFQKGDIAEGYSVSREKKESFPLTVTSAQKNPTAFYLCASINRADFLNTEAFFGQGTRLTVV.

This clone is termed medium-sized. The chain uses TRBV28 and TRBJ2-1; D ambiguous. Germline assignment: CDR1 MDHEN and CDR2 SYDVKM. The V end lost 5 bases, the J end lost 7 bases, and 9 bases lay between the germline ends. The CDR3 consists of 12 residues. CDR3 sequence: CASSTVGNEQFF. The CDR3, as DNA: TGTGCCAGCAGTACTGTGGGGAATGAGCAGTTCTTC.

The chain links TRBV14 to TRBJ1-1; the D is unclear. With 0 bases removed from V and 1 base from J, the gap between germline ends came to 3 bases. The CDR3 spans 13 residues. The germline V gene encodes CDR1 SGHDN and CDR2 FVKESK. This CDR3 reads CASSQDWNTEAFF. The CDR3 DNA reads as TGTGCCAGCAGCCAAGATTGGAACACTGAAGCTTTCTTT.

The J gene is TRBJ2-5, the V gene TRBV4-1, with D possibly TRBD2 on 5 matching bases. The ends were cut back, 1 base at V and 2 bases at J, with 17 bases in the middle. The CDR3 consists of 17 residues. Germline V gene lookup returns CDR1 MGHRA and CDR2 YSYEKL. The CDR3 loop is CASSQVLLGAKQETQYF. The DNA for the CDR3 is TGCGCCAGCAGCCAAGTCCTACTAGGAGCAAAGCAAGAGACCCAGTACTTC.

The chain carries TRBV5-1 and TRBJ2-1; TRBD1 might be the D (6 bases). This CDR3 is 15 amino acids long. Germline V gene lookup returns CDR1 SGHRS and CDR2 YFSETQ. Trimming removed 0 bases at V and 3 bases at J, with 10 bases between. CDR3 sequence (DNA): TGCGCCAGCAGCTTGGAAGGACAGCTCTACAATGAGCAGTTCTTC. Translation: CASSLEGQLYNEQFF.

This clone has just one count. The V and J genes are TRBV4-1 and TRBJ2-3; 7 bases map to TRBD1. Per germline, CDR1 MGHRA and CDR2 YSYEKL. V lost 0 bases and J lost 2; bases outside the gene matches: 8. The CDR3 has 17 residues. CDR3 loop: CASSQESGTVLTDTQYF. The CDR3 DNA reads TGCGCCAGCAGCCAAGAATCTGGGACAGTTCTCACAGATACGCAGTATTTT.

This clone appeared once. This sequence joins TRBV6-1 and TRBJ2-2, with D possibly matching TRBD1 (5 bases). The ends were cut back, 8 bases at V and 7 bases at J, with 14 bases in the middle. This CDR3 has 13 amino acids. Germline CDR1 MNHNS, CDR2 SASEGT. The CDR3 region is CASWKQDGGELFF. CDR3 coding DNA: TGTGCCAGCTGGAAACAGGACGGCGGGGAGCTGTTTTTT.

The V gene is TRBV30, the J gene TRBJ1-1; D uncertain. The CDR3 covers 11 residues. The V gene lost 3 bases and the J gene lost 3 bases, with 5 bases spanning the gap. In germline, CDR1 is GTSNPN, CDR2 SVGIG (reference sequence). In DNA form, the CDR3 reads TGTGCCTGGAGGGTGGACACTGAAGCTTTCTTT. This sequence encodes CAWRVDTEAFF.

The rearrangement uses TRBV5-1 and TRBJ2-3; 8 nucleotides match TRBD2. The CDR3 extends over 16 amino acids. Looked up from germline, CDR1 is SGHRS and CDR2 is YFSETQ. Losses at the gene ends were 5 bases for V and 9 bases for J; bases not matched to a gene: 17. CDR3 loop: CASRARHQREPLTQYF. The CDR3 nucleotides read TGCGCCAGCAGGGCCCGACACCAGCGGGAGCCCCTGACGCAGTATTTT.

This chain connects TRBV7-2 to TRBJ1-1, with D possibly matching TRBD1 (5 bases). Germline CDR1 reads SGHTA; CDR2 reads FQGNSA. The CDR3 is 12 amino acids. Trimming removed 0 bases at V and 12 bases at J, with 11 bases between. CDR3 region: CASSLAQGSTFF. As DNA, the CDR3 is TGTGCCAGCAGCTTAGCTCAGGGATCAACTTTCTTT.

The CDR3 DNA follows: TGTGCCAGCAGCTGGGGAGGTTACAGCACCTACGAGCAGTACTTC. Translating gives CASSWGGYSTYEQYF. This chain links TRBV5-5 with TRBJ2-7; the D gene is possibly TRBD2 (6 bases). The germline V and J ends were trimmed by 3 bases and 2 bases, with 15 bases remaining between them. The CDR3 length is 15 residues. Germline CDR1 reads SGHKS; CDR2 reads YYEKEE (reference sequence).

The rearrangement uses TRBV5-1 and TRBJ2-3, with 10 bases identical to TRBD1. There are 18 residues in the CDR3. Germline CDR1 is SGHRS and CDR2 is YFSETQ. After removal of 3 bases from V and 1 base from J, the junction contained 11 bases not matched to a gene. CDR3 amino acids: CASSWGDRGRAGTDTQYF. For the CDR3, the DNA is TGCGCCAGCAGCTGGGGGGACAGGGGTAGGGCAGGCACAGATACGCAGTATTTT.

The rearrangement uses TRBV19 and TRBJ1-2; no clear D gene. CDR1 and CDR2 (germline): LNHDA, SQIVND (reference sequence). The V end lost 6 bases, the J end lost 3 bases, and 5 bases lay between the germline ends. The CDR3 spans 11 residues. The CDR3 coding sequence is TGTGCCAGTAGACAGTACTATGGCTACACCTTC. Its protein is CASRQYYGYTF.

Notes on this clone: As the CDR3 is not closed by the conserved phenylalanine or tryptophan, this likely results from a read error. The DNA is left out, because the CDR3 cannot be placed on it with certainty; the CDR3 is given as TCRdb lists it. CDR3 loop: CASSEYHSLKLS. The J gene is TRBJ1-1, the V gene TRBV10-1. Germline assignment: CDR1 WNHNN and CDR2 SYGVQD (reference sequence). The CDR3 numbers 12 amino acids, ends counted.

This clone was observed a single time. V usage is TRBV6-1 and J usage is TRBJ1-1; possibly TRBD1 for D (5 bases). The CDR3 is made up of 18 amino acids. V was clipped by 0 bases and J by 2 bases, with 19 bases between them. Germline assignment: CDR1 MNHNS and CDR2 SASEGT. CDR3 nucleotide sequence: TGTGCCAGCAGTGAAGCGTGGGAGGGGTCGTTATACAACACTGAAGCTTTCTTT. Encoded protein: CASSEAWEGSLYNTEAFF.

The V and J genes are TRBV7-9 and TRBJ2-7; D unresolved. This CDR3 contains 14 residues. Germline V lookup: CDR1 SEHNR, CDR2 FQNEAQ (reference sequence). Deletions cut 4 bases from V and 6 bases from J, with 16 bases between. The CDR3 loop is CASSSRGESVEQYF. Written as DNA, the CDR3 is TGTGCCAGCAGCTCCCGCGGTGAGAGCGTCGAGCAGTACTTC.